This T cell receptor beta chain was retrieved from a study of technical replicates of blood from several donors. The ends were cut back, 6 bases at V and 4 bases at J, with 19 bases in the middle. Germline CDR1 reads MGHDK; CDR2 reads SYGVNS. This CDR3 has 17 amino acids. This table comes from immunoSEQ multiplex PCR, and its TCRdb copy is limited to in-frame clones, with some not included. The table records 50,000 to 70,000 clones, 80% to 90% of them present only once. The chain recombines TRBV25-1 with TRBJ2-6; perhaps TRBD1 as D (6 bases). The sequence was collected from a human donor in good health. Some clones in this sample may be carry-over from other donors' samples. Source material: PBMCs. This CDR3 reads CASSNSLQGPGANVLTF. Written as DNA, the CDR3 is TGTGCCAGCAGCAATAGTCTACAGGGCCCCGGGGCCAACGTCCTGACTTTC.